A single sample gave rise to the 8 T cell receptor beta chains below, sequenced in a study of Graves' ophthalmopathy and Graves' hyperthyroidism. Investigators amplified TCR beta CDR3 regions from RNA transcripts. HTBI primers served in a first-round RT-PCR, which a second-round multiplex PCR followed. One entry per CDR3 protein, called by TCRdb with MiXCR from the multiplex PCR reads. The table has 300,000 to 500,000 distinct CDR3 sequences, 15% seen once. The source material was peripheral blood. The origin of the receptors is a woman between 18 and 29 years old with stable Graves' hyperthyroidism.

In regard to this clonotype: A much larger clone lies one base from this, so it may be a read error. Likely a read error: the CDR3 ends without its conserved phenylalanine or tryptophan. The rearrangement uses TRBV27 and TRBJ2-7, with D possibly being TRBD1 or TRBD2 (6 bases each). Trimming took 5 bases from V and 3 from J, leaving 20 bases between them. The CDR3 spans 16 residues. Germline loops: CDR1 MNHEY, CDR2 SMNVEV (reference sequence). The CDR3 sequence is CASSGTGGGPLYEQYL. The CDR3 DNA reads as TGTGCCAGCAGTGGTACCGGTGGGGGGCCCCTCTACGAGCAGTACCTC.

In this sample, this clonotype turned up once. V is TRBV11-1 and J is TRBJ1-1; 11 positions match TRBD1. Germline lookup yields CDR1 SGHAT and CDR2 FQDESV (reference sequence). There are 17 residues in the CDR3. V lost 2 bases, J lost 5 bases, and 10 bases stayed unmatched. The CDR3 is CASSLKEGTGGRTEAFF. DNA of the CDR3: TGTGCCAGCAGCTTAAAGGAGGGGACAGGGGGGAGAACTGAAGCTTTCTTT. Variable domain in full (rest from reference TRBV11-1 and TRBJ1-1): EAEVAQSPRYKITEKSQAVAFWCDPISGHATLYWYRQILGQGPELLVQFQDESVVDDSQLPKDRFSAERLKGVDSTLKIQPAELGDSAMYLCASSLKEGTGGRTEAFFGQGTRLTVV.

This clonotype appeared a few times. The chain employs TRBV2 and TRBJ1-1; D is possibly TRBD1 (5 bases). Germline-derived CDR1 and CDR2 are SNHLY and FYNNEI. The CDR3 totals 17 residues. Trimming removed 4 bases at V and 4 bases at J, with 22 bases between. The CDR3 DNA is TGTGCCAGCAGTGTAAGTGTTCAGGGAGAAGGATCCACTGAAGCTTTCTTT. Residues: CASSVSVQGEGSTEAFF.

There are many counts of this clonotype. In DNA form, the CDR3 reads TGTGCCAGCAGTGAAGGGGTCGGCCCGAGGGGCTACACCTTC. Encoded protein: CASSEGVGPRGYTF. The V call is TRBV6-1, the J call TRBJ1-2; D gene unclear. The CDR3 contains 14 residues. Germline loops: CDR1 MNHNS, CDR2 SASEGT. V lost 1 base and J 8 bases, leaving 14 bases between the germline ends.

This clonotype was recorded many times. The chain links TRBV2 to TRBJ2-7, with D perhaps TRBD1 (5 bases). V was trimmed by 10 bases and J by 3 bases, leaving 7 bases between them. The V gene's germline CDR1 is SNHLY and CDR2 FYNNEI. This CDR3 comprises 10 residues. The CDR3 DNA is TGTGCCACACAGGACTACGAGCAGTACTTC. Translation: CATQDYEQYF.

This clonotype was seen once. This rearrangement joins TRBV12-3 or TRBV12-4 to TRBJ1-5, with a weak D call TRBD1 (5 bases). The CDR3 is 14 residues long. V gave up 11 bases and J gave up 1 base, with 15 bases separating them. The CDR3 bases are TGTGCCTCCAACTTCAAGGGGAGCAATCAGCCCCAGCATTTT. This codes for CASNFKGSNQPQHF.

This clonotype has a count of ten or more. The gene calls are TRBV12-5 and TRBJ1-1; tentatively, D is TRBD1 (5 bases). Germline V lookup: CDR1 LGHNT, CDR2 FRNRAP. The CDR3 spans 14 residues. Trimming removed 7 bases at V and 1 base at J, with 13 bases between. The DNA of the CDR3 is TGTGCTAGTGCATTTGGGGGAAGGAACACTGAAGCTTTCTTT. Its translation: CASAFGGRNTEAFF.

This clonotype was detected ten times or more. The CDR3 region is CASSLAAENGYTF. For the CDR3, the DNA is TGTGCCAGCAGCTTAGCGGCGGAGAACGGCTACACCTTC. The V call is TRBV7-9, the J call TRBJ1-2; D unclear. The CDR3 runs 13 residues. The germline CDR1 and CDR2 sequences are SEHNR and FQNEAQ (reference sequence). The V end was cut by 0 bases, the J end by 8 bases, with 10 bases between.